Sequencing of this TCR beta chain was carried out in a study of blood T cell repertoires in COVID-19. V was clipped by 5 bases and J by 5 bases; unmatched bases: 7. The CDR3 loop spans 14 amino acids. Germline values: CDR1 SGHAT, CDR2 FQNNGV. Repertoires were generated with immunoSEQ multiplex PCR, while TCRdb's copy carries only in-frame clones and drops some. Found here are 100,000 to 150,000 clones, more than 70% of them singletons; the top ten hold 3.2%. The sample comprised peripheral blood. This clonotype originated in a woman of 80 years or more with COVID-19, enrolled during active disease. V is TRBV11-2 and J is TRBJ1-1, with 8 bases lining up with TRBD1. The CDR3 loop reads CASSRQTGGTEAFF. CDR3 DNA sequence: TGTGCCAGCAGCCGACAAACAGGGGGGACTGAAGCTTTCTTT.